These T cell receptor beta chains were read from a single sample in a study of cytomegalovirus exposure and HLA in healthy donors. Using immunoSEQ multiplex PCR, the repertoire was profiled, and TCRdb retains in-frame clones only, with some absent. This table holds roughly 190,000 clones, about 81% found once. Sample: PBMCs. These receptors were taken from a man aged 25 to 45 in good health and CMV-seropositive. CDR3s include the opening cysteine and the closing phenylalanine or tryptophan. Each record gives: J gene, V gene, CDR3 length, clone size, D gene, CDR3 DNA, CDR3 protein. D genes are given only for firm matches. Some rows mark clone size as missing; the rest say once, few, many or name a class of expanded clone.

TRBJ2-7 | TRBV19 | 16 | - | TRBD1 | TGTGCCAGTAGTGCTAGACAGGGTTCGACGGGCTACGAGCAGTACTTC | CASSARQGSTGYEQYF
TRBJ2-5 | TRBV7-3 | 15 | - | TRBD2 | TGTGCCAGCAGCTTGGGGCTAGCGGGGGCGGGGACCCAGTACTTC | CASSLGLAGAGTQYF
TRBJ2-2 | TRBV7-2 | 16 | - | TRBD1 | TGTGCCAGCAGCATCAGACAGGGGGGGAACACCGGGGAGCTGTTTTTT | CASSIRQGGNTGELFF
TRBJ1-2 | TRBV6-5 | 16 | once | TRBD1 | TGTGCCAGCAGCTACTCGGGGACAGGGTTGACGTATGGCTACACCTTC | CASSYSGTGLTYGYTF
TRBJ1-5 | TRBV19 | 14 | - | - | TGTGCCAGTACCGAGTCGAGACTGGGTCAGCCCCAGCATTTT | CASTESRLGQPQHF
TRBJ2-5 | TRBV5-5 | 15 | - | TRBD1 | TGTGCCAGCAGCTTTCCGGGACAGGGGTTTGAGACCCAGTACTTC | CASSFPGQGFETQYF
TRBJ2-5 | TRBV2 | 12 | - | - | TGTGCCAGCAGCCCGGGGCAAGAGACCCAGTACTTC | CASSPGQETQYF
TRBJ1-1 | TRBV19 | 14 | - | - | TGTGCCAGTAGTCGGGGGGGGCGAGGAACTGAAGCTTTCTTT | CASSRGGRGTEAFF
TRBJ2-2 | TRBV5-6 | 16 | - | TRBD1 | TGTGCCAGCAGCTTTTGGCAGGGGGCTCGGACCGGGGAGCTGTTTTTT | CASSFWQGARTGELFF
TRBJ2-1 | TRBV9 | 14 | - | - | TGTGCCAGCAGCCCCGGGACAAGAACCGATGAGCAGTTCTTC | CASSPGTRTDEQFF
TRBJ2-7 | TRBV5-4 | 15 | - | - | TGTGCCAGCAGCTTTAGGCAGGGATCCTCCTACGAGCAGTACTTC | CASSFRQGSSYEQYF
TRBJ2-7 | TRBV18 | 12 | - | - | TGTGCCAGCTCACAGGACAGCTACGAGCAGTACTTC | CASSQDSYEQYF
TRBJ1-4 | TRBV5-8 | 16 | - | - | TGTGCCAGCAGCCTTGGCATTCCTTCGGGTAATGAAAAACTGTTTTTT | CASSLGIPSGNEKLFF
TRBJ2-1 | TRBV18 | 14 | - | TRBD2 | TGTGCCAGCCCAGGGACTAGCGGTTACAATGAGCAGTTCTTC | CASPGTSGYNEQFF
TRBJ2-1 | TRBV6-5 | 15 | - | TRBD2 | TGTGCCAGCAGTAACATAGCGGGAGCCTACAATGAGCAGTTCTTC | CASSNIAGAYNEQFF
TRBJ1-4 | TRBV4-3 | 13 | - | - | TGCGCCAGCAGCCAAAATCTATATGAAAAACTGTTTTTT | CASSQNLYEKLFF
TRBJ2-7 | TRBV5-8 | 15 | - | TRBD1 | TGTGCCAGCAGAGACGCGGGGACAGGCTCCTACGAGCAGTACTTC | CASRDAGTGSYEQYF
TRBJ2-2 | TRBV28 | 15 | - | TRBD1 | TGTGCCAGCCTGCCGGGACAGGGTGTCACCGGGGAGCTGTTTTTT | CASLPGQGVTGELFF
TRBJ2-4 | TRBV19 | 14 | once | - | TGTGCCAGTAGTATAGTGAGTCGAGGAAACATTCAGTACTTC | CASSIVSRGNIQYF
TRBJ1-1 | TRBV11-2 | 12 | - | - | TGTGCCAGCAGTTCCCCCGAGGGTGAAGCTTTCTTT | CASSSPEGEAFF
TRBJ2-5 | TRBV9 | 15 | - | TRBD1 | TGTGCCAGCAGCGTAGACCAGGGGGCAGGGGAGACCCAGTACTTC | CASSVDQGAGETQYF
TRBJ2-1 | TRBV19 | 15 | - | TRBD2 | TGTGCCAGTAGTATGGCGGCTAGCGGAAACAATGAGCAGTTCTTC | CASSMAASGNNEQFF
TRBJ2-1 | TRBV7-9 | 17 | - | TRBD1 | TGTGCCAGCAGCTTAACTAATCAGGGGGCGGGCTACAATGAGCAGTTCTTC | CASSLTNQGAGYNEQFF
TRBJ2-2 | TRBV27 | 17 | few | TRBD2 | TGTGCCAGCAGCACCCAAGGACTAGCGGGAACCACCGGGGAGCTGTTTTTT | CASSTQGLAGTTGELFF
TRBJ2-5 | TRBV7-9 | 14 | few | TRBD1 | TGTGCCAGCAGTAGCACAGGGGCCCAGGAGACCCAGTACTTC | CASSSTGAQETQYF
TRBJ1-4 | TRBV15 | 14 | - | - | TGTGCCACCAGCACCTATGCAACTAATGAAAAACTGTTTTTT | CATSTYATNEKLFF
TRBJ2-1 | TRBV6-5 | 13 | - | - | TGTGCCAGCAGTTACTCCCCGGGAAATACACAGTTCTTC | CASSYSPGNTQFF
TRBJ2-5 | TRBV11-2 | 15 | few | TRBD2 | TGTGCCAGCAGCCAGAGCGGGAGGGGCGGGGAGACCCAGTACTTC | CASSQSGRGGETQYF
TRBJ2-2 | TRBV30 | 12 | - | - | TGTGCCTGGAAAGACAACGCCGGGGAGCTGTTTTTT | CAWKDNAGELFF
TRBJ2-7 | TRBV11-1 | 13 | - | TRBD1 | TGTGCCAGCAGCCAGACAGGGCTCTACGAGCAGTACTTC | CASSQTGLYEQYF
TRBJ2-7 | TRBV6-6 | 13 | - | TRBD2 | TGTGCCAGCAGTGCGACTAGCGGGAGCGAGCAGTACTTC | CASSATSGSEQYF
TRBJ1-3 | TRBV7-8 | 18 | once | - | TGTGCCAGCAGCTTAGTGTCCGCTGTATGGAGCTCTGGAAACACCATATATTTT | CASSLVSAVWSSGNTIYF
TRBJ2-2 | TRBV13 | 15 | - | - | TGTGCCAGCAGCTTAGGGCGGATGGGCACCGGGGAGCTGTTTTTT | CASSLGRMGTGELFF
TRBJ1-2 | TRBV6-1 | 13 | - | - | TGTGCCAGCAGTGAATTAGGAGGGGTCGGCTACACCTTC | CASSELGGVGYTF
TRBJ2-3 | TRBV18 | 15 | - | TRBD2 | TGTGCCAGCTCACCACGAGCGGGGGGTGCAGATACGCAGTATTTT | CASSPRAGGADTQYF
TRBJ2-7 | TRBV28 | 12 | - | - | TGTGCCAGCAGTCCCGACAGCTACGAGCAGTACTTC | CASSPDSYEQYF
TRBJ1-2 | TRBV19 | 13 | - | TRBD1 | TGTGCCAGTAGTTCGACAGGGAACTATGGCTACACCTTC | CASSSTGNYGYTF
TRBJ2-2 | TRBV4-1 | 16 | - | - | TGCGCCAGCAGCCCTACCTACGGGGTAGCCACCGGGGAGCTGTTTTTT | CASSPTYGVATGELFF
TRBJ2-7 | TRBV5-1 | 14 | - | TRBD2 | TGCGCCAGCAGCTTTGGCGGGAGCTCCTACGAGCAGTACTTC | CASSFGGSSYEQYF
TRBJ2-7 | TRBV27 | 13 | - | TRBD1 | TGTGCCACCACGGACAGGGGGACCCTCGAGCAGTACTTC | CATTDRGTLEQYF
TRBJ2-7 | TRBV6-5 | 14 | - | - | TGTGCCAGCAGTTACTCGGAGCCTTCCTACGAGCAGTACTTC | CASSYSEPSYEQYF
TRBJ2-3 | TRBV2 | 13 | few | - | TGTGCCAGCAGTGAAGCCGGGGCAGATACGCAGTATTTT | CASSEAGADTQYF
TRBJ1-2 | TRBV5-4 | 14 | - | TRBD1 | TGTGCCAGCAGCCCGGGACAGCCCCGGGATGGCTACACCTTC | CASSPGQPRDGYTF
TRBJ2-7 | TRBV28 | 16 | - | TRBD2 | TGTGCCAGCAGTCCCCTAACTAGCGGGAAGGGGTACGAGCAGTACTTC | CASSPLTSGKGYEQYF
TRBJ2-1 | TRBV6-5 | 15 | - | TRBD2 | TGTGCCAGCACCCCCGGGGAGCGGGGGACCAATGAGCAGTTCTTC | CASTPGERGTNEQFF
TRBJ2-1 | TRBV5-5 | 13 | few | - | TGTGCCAGCAGCCGACAGGTCTACAATGAGCAGTTCTTC | CASSRQVYNEQFF
TRBJ2-2 | TRBV5-5 | 16 | - | TRBD2 | TGTGCCAGCAGCATAGGACTAGCGGGGGGGCAACCGGAGCTGTTTTTT | CASSIGLAGGQPELFF
TRBJ2-1 | TRBV2 | 17 | - | TRBD2 | TGTGCCAGCTTGCATTTAGGCGGGAGGAGCTCCTACAATGAGCAGTTCTTC | CASLHLGGRSSYNEQFF
TRBJ1-4 | TRBV6-5 | 15 | few | TRBD1 | TGTGCCAGCAGTACTCGGGACAGCCGAGCTGAAAAACTGTTTTTT | CASSTRDSRAEKLFF
TRBJ2-3 | TRBV9 | 15 | - | TRBD2 | TGTGCCAGCAACTGGGCGGGAGGGGAAACAGATACGCAGTATTTT | CASNWAGGETDTQYF
TRBJ2-1 | TRBV9 | 17 | - | - | TGTGCCAGCAGCCTTCAATCGACAGCTAGGCTGAACAATGAGCAGTTCTTC | CASSLQSTARLNNEQFF
TRBJ2-3 | TRBV4-3 | 14 | - | - | TGCGCCAGCAGCCAAGACAGGGGCACAGATACGCAGTATTTT | CASSQDRGTDTQYF
TRBJ2-7 | TRBV6-5 | 15 | - | TRBD1 | TGTGCCAGCAGTTACTCGGGACAGAGCTCCTACGAGCAGTACTTC | CASSYSGQSSYEQYF
TRBJ2-7 | TRBV28 | 15 | - | - | TGTGCCAGCAGTTTTGATTGGACGGGGACCTACGAGCAGTACTTC | CASSFDWTGTYEQYF
TRBJ2-3 | TRBV5-1 | 16 | - | TRBD1 | TGCGCCAGCAGCTCCTCCCGGGACAGCCGGGAAGATACGCAGTATTTT | CASSSSRDSREDTQYF